Below, 25 T cell receptor beta chains from the same sample are listed, as sequenced in a study of a mutant IDH1 vaccine in newly diagnosed glioma. Profiling relied on immunoSEQ multiplex PCR, and the TCRdb table lists in-frame clones only, not all of them. The sample contains approximately 32,000 clones, about 56% of which appear only once. The time point denotes: week 5, during vaccination. Each vaccine dose was 300 ug of mutant IDH1 20-mer peptide, with topical imiquimod. Their target antigens are unknown. The sequences come from PBMCs, collected from a glioma patient whose treatment included an IDH1 peptide vaccine. The receptors derive from a woman between 18 and 29 years old with glioma.

The chain combines TRBV28 with TRBJ2-5, with 7 bases that match TRBD1. V lost 6 bases to trimming and J lost 10 bases; unmatched junction nucleotides: 8. This CDR3 is 12 amino acids long. Looked up from germline, CDR1 is MDHEN and CDR2 is SYDVKM. The CDR3 loop is CASSLRGLNQYF. The CDR3 DNA reads as TGTGCCAGCAGCCTCAGGGGGTTAAACCAGTACTTC.

This chain links TRBV4-3 with TRBJ2-1; 10 nucleotides align to TRBD2. The germline gives CDR1 LGHNA, CDR2 YSLEER. The CDR3 totals 15 residues. The trim removed 4 bases at V and 4 bases at J, leaving 4 bases unmatched. The CDR3 DNA reads as TGCGCCAGCAGCCGGACTAGCGGACAGTACAATGAGCAGTTCTTC. Encoded protein: CASSRTSGQYNEQFF.

V usage is TRBV4-1 and J usage is TRBJ2-1; D is ambiguous. This CDR3 contains 15 residues. Germline-derived CDR1 and CDR2 are MGHRA and YSYEKL. With 3 bases removed from V and 0 bases from J, the gap between germline ends came to 9 bases. CDR3 nucleotide sequence: TGCGCCAGCAGCCACATCCGTAGCTCCTACAATGAGCAGTTCTTC. Protein product: CASSHIRSSYNEQFF.

A few counts support this clone. This rearrangement joins TRBV7-6 to TRBJ1-1; D is unresolved. The CDR3 totals 13 residues. Between the trimmed V and J ends, which lost 5 bases and 2 bases, there was a span of 9 bases. Germline V lookup: CDR1 SGHVS, CDR2 FNYEAQ. This CDR3 reads CASSLGSNTEAFF. Written as DNA, the CDR3 is TGTGCCAGCAGCCTTGGGTCCAACACTGAAGCTTTCTTT.

This chain joins TRBV14 and TRBJ2-3, with unresolved D. The CDR3 runs to 12 residues. Germline loops: CDR1 SGHDN, CDR2 FVKESK. V shed 4 bases and J shed 4 bases, with 6 bases lying between them. This CDR3 reads CASSLYPDTQYF. The CDR3 region has the DNA TGTGCCAGCAGCCTTTACCCAGATACGCAGTATTTT.

The CDR3 loop reads CASSRDIVGANVLTF. The DNA for the CDR3 is TGTGCCAGCAGTAGGGACATAGTCGGGGCCAACGTCCTGACTTTC. The chain couples TRBV2 to TRBJ2-6, with D maybe TRBD1 (6 bases). Trimming removed 5 bases from V and 4 bases from J, with 12 bases in between. The CDR3 is 15 amino acids. The germline V gene has CDR1 SNHLY and CDR2 FYNNEI.

The chain is built from TRBV7-8 and TRBJ1-6; D is possibly TRBD1 (5 bases). From germline, CDR1 is SGHVS and CDR2 FQNEAQ. The length of the CDR3 is 13 residues. V was cut by 5 bases and J by 14 bases, with 16 bases left in between. The CDR3 DNA is TGTGCCAGCAGCCCTCAACAACAGGTAGCCCTCCACTTT. Its protein is CASSPQQQVALHF.

V usage is TRBV27 and J usage is TRBJ2-3; D not certain. Germline V lookup: CDR1 MNHEY, CDR2 SMNVEV (reference sequence). Trimming left V 4 bases short and J 2 bases short, with 7 bases between. The CDR3 covers 13 residues. CDR3 coding DNA: TGTGCCAGCAGTTCTCAGAACACAGATACGCAGTATTTT. Amino acid sequence: CASSSQNTDTQYF.

CDR3 nucleotides: TGCGCCAGCAGCTTCGACTCGACATCCTACGAGCAGTACTTC. Encoded protein: CASSFDSTSYEQYF. The V gene is TRBV5-1, the J gene TRBJ2-7; D gene unclear. V lost 2 bases to trimming and J lost 1 base, with 10 bases between them. The CDR3 loop spans 14 amino acids. Per the germline V gene, CDR1 is SGHRS and CDR2 is YFSETQ.

Only a few counts were recorded for this clone. The V gene is TRBV13, the J gene TRBJ2-7; D might be TRBD1 (6 bases). CDR3 length equals 15 residues. Trimming removed 5 bases at V and 0 bases at J, with 14 bases between. The germline V gene has CDR1 PRHDT and CDR2 FYEKMQ (reference sequence). Here the CDR3 reads CASSPTDSPSYEQYF. In nucleotides, the CDR3 is TGTGCCAGCAGCCCAACGGACAGCCCCTCCTACGAGCAGTACTTC.

This clone was counted a few times. The chain uses TRBV2 and TRBJ1-5; the D is unclear. The CDR3 extends over 14 amino acids. Germline CDR1 is SNHLY and CDR2 is FYNNEI. V was cut by 6 bases and J by 4 bases, with 13 bases left in between. The CDR3 sequence is CASRAQMGNQPQHF. CDR3 nucleotides: TGTGCCAGCAGAGCGCAAATGGGGAATCAGCCCCAGCATTTT.

J is TRBJ1-4 and V is TRBV7-6; D is undetermined. The V and J ends lost 4 bases and 8 bases respectively, with 11 bases between them. The germline gives CDR1 SGHVS, CDR2 FNYEAQ. This CDR3 region has 13 residues. CDR3: CASSSTGPEKLFF. CDR3 nucleotides: TGTGCCAGCAGCTCGACTGGCCCCGAAAAACTGTTTTTT.

The J gene is TRBJ2-7, the V gene TRBV7-6; D might be TRBD2 (5 bases). Trimming stripped 2 bases from V and 3 bases from J, with 11 bases between. The CDR3 runs 14 residues. Germline V gives CDR1 SGHVS, CDR2 FNYEAQ. The DNA for the CDR3 is TGTGCCAGCAGCTTATCGGGAACGTTCTACGAGCAGTACTTC. It yields the protein CASSLSGTFYEQYF.

The chain couples TRBV6-6 to TRBJ2-7; D may correspond to TRBD1 or TRBD2 (5 bases each). V was pared by 2 bases and J by 2 bases, with 10 bases between. Germline V gene data show CDR1 as MNHNY and CDR2 as SVGAGI (reference sequence). The CDR3 contains 14 residues. The CDR3 bases are TGTGCCAGCAGTTACGGACTGGGGCCCTACGAGCAGTACTTC. Amino acids: CASSYGLGPYEQYF.

This clone has only one observation. This rearrangement joins TRBV5-6 to TRBJ2-1; 7 bases are a match to TRBD1. Germline V lookup: CDR1 SGHDT, CDR2 YYEEEE. With V trimmed by 5 bases and J by 8 bases, 10 bases remained unmatched. The CDR3 runs 14 residues. The DNA for the CDR3 is TGTGCCAGCAGATTAACAGGGGTGTTGTATGAGCAGTTCTTC. It encodes CASRLTGVLYEQFF.

The genes are TRBV4-1 and TRBJ1-4, with D tentatively TRBD1 (5 bases). CDR1 and CDR2 (germline): MGHRA, YSYEKL. The CDR3 runs to 16 residues. The V end was cut by 4 bases, the J end by 4 bases, with 16 bases between. This CDR3 reads CASSRRSWGNNEKLFF. The CDR3 nucleotides read TGCGCCAGCAGCCGTCGCAGCTGGGGGAATAATGAAAAACTGTTTTTT.

The chain has TRBV5-1 and TRBJ2-3; D may be TRBD1 or TRBD2 (5 bases each). Germline V gene data show CDR1 as SGHRS and CDR2 as YFSETQ. The CDR3 runs to 16 residues. Trimming took 3 bases from V and 5 from J, leaving 19 bases between them. The chain's CDR3 is CASSSTGPPEVDTQYF. As DNA, the CDR3 is TGCGCCAGCAGCTCGACGGGGCCGCCCGAAGTAGATACGCAGTATTTT. Full variable domain (missing parts from reference TRBV5-1 and TRBJ2-3): KAGVTQTPRYLIKTRGQQVTLSCSPISGHRSVSWYQQTPGQGLQFLFEYFSETQRNKGNFPGRFSGRQFSNSRSEMNVSTLELGDSALYLCASSSTGPPEVDTQYFGPGTRLTVL.

This clone came up once. V is TRBV15 and J is TRBJ1-5; a weak D match, TRBD1 (6 bases). Germline V CDR1 and CDR2: LNHNV, YYDKDF (reference sequence). The V end lost 0 bases, the J end lost 6 bases, and 12 bases lay between the germline ends. The CDR3 covers 15 residues. The CDR3 loop reads CATSRDLGGGQPQHF. The CDR3 DNA reads TGTGCCACCAGCAGAGATCTGGGAGGGGGTCAGCCCCAGCATTTT.

This clone has a handful of counts. The CDR3 region has the DNA TGTGCCAGTAGTATCGGGATCGAAGTATACAATGAGCAGTTCTTC. Its translation: CASSIGIEVYNEQFF. V usage is TRBV19 and J usage is TRBJ2-1; TRBD2 might be the D (5 bases). Germline loops: CDR1 LNHDA, CDR2 SQIVND (reference sequence). The CDR3 is made up of 15 amino acids. Deletions cut 3 bases from V and 4 bases from J, with 13 bases between.

V is TRBV5-5 and J is TRBJ1-5; no reliable D call. The ends were cut back, 0 bases at V and 4 bases at J, with 5 bases in the middle. Germline lookup yields CDR1 SGHKS and CDR2 YYEKEE (reference sequence). The CDR3 totals 13 residues. CDR3 nucleotides: TGTGCCAGCAGCTTGGTGCCGAATCAGCCCCAGCATTTT. Translated, it gives CASSLVPNQPQHF.

The rearrangement uses TRBV9 and TRBJ2-1; D possibly corresponds to TRBD1 (6 bases). In germline, CDR1 is SGDLS, CDR2 YYNGEE. V dropped 0 bases and J dropped 2 bases, with 12 bases sitting between them. This CDR3 region has 16 residues. In DNA form, the CDR3 reads TGTGCCAGCAGCGTAGAACCAGGGGCGACCTACAATGAGCAGTTCTTC. Residues: CASSVEPGATYNEQFF.

The sample holds a few counts of this clone. CDR3 sequence reads: CASGQTGTPETQYF. The CDR3 DNA sequence: TGTGCCAGCGGCCAAACAGGGACCCCAGAGACCCAGTACTTC. V gene TRBV6-1 combines with J gene TRBJ2-5; tentatively, D is TRBD1 (6 bases). Germline CDR1 is MNHNS and CDR2 is SASEGT. The CDR3 sequence is 14 residues long. V was cut by 8 bases and J by 4 bases, with 17 bases left in between.

In DNA, the CDR3 is TGTGCCAGCAGCTTAGGAGGAAAAATGAGCAATGAGCAGTTCTTC. Translation: CASSLGGKMSNEQFF. V is TRBV7-9 and J is TRBJ2-1; D unclear. The V end was cut by 1 base, the J end by 6 bases, with 13 bases between. This CDR3 comprises 15 residues. Germline-derived CDR1 and CDR2 are SEHNR and FQNEAQ (reference sequence).

This clone appeared a few times. This chain links TRBV6-1 with TRBJ1-5, with 8 bases lining up with TRBD1. With 0 bases clipped from V and 0 bases from J, the junction kept 7 bases outside the gene matches. The CDR3 covers 18 residues. The germline CDR1 and CDR2 sequences are MNHNS and SASEGT. The CDR3 region has the DNA TGTGCCAGCAGTGAAGCAGCCGCAGGGGGCGATAGCAATCAGCCCCAGCATTTT. Encoded protein: CASSEAAAGGDSNQPQHF.

The chain has TRBV5-4 and TRBJ2-2; 7 bases are shared with TRBD1. The germline gives CDR1 SGHNT, CDR2 YYREEE (reference sequence). The junction had 8 bases not matched to a gene; V was cut back by 3 bases and J by 3 bases. The length of the CDR3 is 16 residues. The CDR3 DNA is TGTGCCAGCAGCTACGGGACAGAGTCTTACACCGGGGAGCTGTTTTTT. Translated: CASSYGTESYTGELFF.